This TCR beta chain originates from a study of PD-1 blockade in mismatch repair-deficient tumors. Study outcomes and limitations: After pembrolizumab, tumor-resident clones rose rapidly, then generally contracted before radiologic responses.

V lost 7 bases and J lost 2, with 12 bases in between. This CDR3 comprises 14 residues. Germline CDR1 MDHEN, CDR2 SYDVKM. Concerning this clone itself: Its antigen is still unknown.

The repertoire was sequenced with immunoSEQ multiplex PCR; TCRdb's copy has only in-frame clones and lacks some. The table records about 25,000 clones, approximately 84% of them present only once. The receptor was isolated from an adult with mismatch repair-deficient cancer. This specimen was PBMCs, taken before pembrolizumab treatment. This sequence joins TRBV28 and TRBJ1-3; tentatively, D is TRBD1 (5 bases). The chain's CDR3 is CASTPSGAGNTIYF. The CDR3, as DNA: TGTGCCAGCACCCCGTCGGGGGCTGGAAACACCATATATTTT.